The clone carrying this T cell receptor (beta chain) appeared a few times. The antigen is unknown. The PCR ran on 60 Vbeta and 13 Jbeta primers. Generated by immunoSEQ multiplex PCR, the TCRdb table keeps only in-frame clones and is missing some. The sample yields about 150,000 clones, 82% seen once. This entry comes from a study of cytomegalovirus exposure and HLA in healthy donors. This CDR3 is built from 17 residues. Trimming shortened V by 1 base and J by 2 bases, and 12 bases separated the two germline ends. Germline CDR1 reads SGHAT; CDR2 reads FQNNGV. Study conclusions and caveats: Rarity marked most TCR sequences, yet some public TCRs occurred in many donors. Three chains linked to CMV were shown in vitro to be specific for CMV antigens.

The chain carries TRBV11-2 and TRBJ1-6; no clear D. This clonotype originated in a woman aged 45-60 years in good health and CMV-seropositive. The sample consisted of PBMCs. The CDR3 loop reads CASSLGRPGPYNSPLHF. The DNA for the CDR3 is TGTGCCAGCAGCTTAGGTCGTCCGGGTCCCTATAATTCACCCCTCCACTTT.